These 28 T cell receptor beta chains originate from one sample sequenced in a study of blood T cells in healthy people across ages. With a J-beta primer mix and a sample-barcoded 5' primer, a second PCR ran 7 to 11 cycles. TCRdb processed the 5' RACE reads anew with MiXCR; each CDR3 protein has one entry. Of 1.5 million to 2 million distinct CDR3 sequences in the sample, about 31% were seen once. The sequencing input was blood. The receptor set was obtained from a woman between 25 and 40 years old in good health.

This clonotype appeared a few times. This chain connects TRBV12-3 or TRBV12-4 to TRBJ2-3, with 9 bases fitting TRBD2. This CDR3 spans 17 amino acids. Trimming took 6 bases from V and 3 from J; bases not matched to a gene: 13. CDR3: CASRAGGLAGWTDTQYF. Written as DNA, the CDR3 is TGTGCCAGCAGGGCCGGTGGGCTAGCGGGATGGACAGATACGCAGTATTTT.

This sequence joins TRBV20-1 and TRBJ2-3; 7 bases match TRBD2. CDR3 length: 15 amino acids. The germline gives CDR1 DFQATT, CDR2 SNEGSKA (reference sequence). V dropped 1 base and J dropped 1; count of bases not matched to a gene: 5. Written as DNA, the CDR3 is TGCAGTGCTAGAGGAGCGCTAGCGGGCACAGATACGCAGTATTTT. Protein product: CSARGALAGTDTQYF.

This clonotype was detected a few times. This chain connects TRBV29-1 to TRBJ2-6, with D unclear. This CDR3 has 13 residues. Trimming removed 7 bases from V and 2 bases from J, with 9 bases in between. In germline, CDR1 is SQVTM, CDR2 ANQGSEA. CDR3 in DNA: TGCAGCGCACAGAGCGCTGGGGCCAACGTCCTGACTTTC. Residues: CSAQSAGANVLTF.

This chain connects TRBV5-1 to TRBJ1-1; possible D gene TRBD1, 6 bases. In germline, CDR1 is SGHRS, CDR2 YFSETQ. The CDR3 runs 14 residues. V was clipped by 4 bases and J by 5 bases, with 15 bases between them. CDR3 bases: TGCGCCAGCAGCACGACAGGCTTGGGAACTGAAGCTTTCTTT. Amino acid sequence: CASSTTGLGTEAFF.

This chain joins TRBV2 and TRBJ2-4, with TRBD2 as a possible D gene (7 bases). The tail of the sequence fits TRBJ2-5 better, so the J call may be wrong. The CDR3 runs 16 residues. Germline V gene data show CDR1 as SNHLY and CDR2 as FYNNEI. The CDR3 DNA is TGTGCCAGCAGCCCTTACGGAGGGGGGGCCTTTGAGACCCAGTACTTC. This codes for CASSPYGGGAFETQYF.

This clonotype was detected a few times. CDR3 sequence reads: CSAIPASGSSPDRETQYF. DNA of the CDR3: TGCAGTGCTATTCCAGCGAGCGGCTCCTCGCCCGACCGGGAGACCCAGTACTTC. The gene calls are TRBV20-1 and TRBJ2-5; the D gene is possibly TRBD2 (5 bases). In germline, CDR1 is DFQATT, CDR2 SNEGSKA (reference sequence). There are 18 residues in the CDR3. Trimming stripped 4 bases from V and 5 bases from J, with 29 bases between.

This clonotype came up a few times. The chain employs TRBV7-6 and TRBJ2-3; a weak D match, TRBD1 (5 bases). The germline V and J ends were trimmed by 4 bases and 5 bases, with 25 bases remaining between them. CDR1 and CDR2 from the germline V gene are SGHVS and FNYEAQ. The CDR3 sequence is 18 residues long. The CDR3 protein is CASSSSVNVGALIDTQYF. CDR3 bases: TGTGCCAGCAGCTCCAGCGTTAATGTAGGGGCTTTGATAGATACGCAGTATTTT.

In its sample, this clonotype was seen a few times. CDR3: CSAIRAGGRMNTEAFF. CDR3 sequence (DNA): TGCAGTGCCATACGGGCAGGGGGGCGGATGAACACTGAAGCTTTCTTT. The rearrangement joins TRBV20-1 to TRBJ1-1; TRBD1 aligns across 7 bases. The junction had 13 bases not matched to a gene; V was cut back by 6 bases and J by 0 bases. There are 16 residues in the CDR3. From germline, CDR1 is DFQATT and CDR2 SNEGSKA (reference sequence).

CDR3 coding DNA: TGTGCCAGCAGCTTAGCAGCCGCCTCTGGGGCCAACGTCCTGACTTTC. As protein: CASSLAAASGANVLTF. The rearrangement joins TRBV7-2 to TRBJ2-6, with D unclear. V lost 0 bases and J 0 bases, leaving 6 bases between the germline ends. This CDR3 has 16 residues. CDR1 and CDR2 (germline): SGHTA, FQGNSA.

The V call is TRBV13, the J call TRBJ2-1; 13 bases map to TRBD2. Germline CDR1 reads PRHDT; CDR2 reads FYEKMQ (reference sequence). V shed 2 bases and J 9 bases; nucleotides not matched to a gene: 4. CDR3 length: 15 amino acids. The CDR3 protein is CASSLLGLAGFEQFF. For the CDR3, the DNA is TGTGCCAGCAGCTTATTGGGACTAGCGGGATTTGAGCAGTTCTTC.

The rearrangement links TRBV11-1 to TRBJ2-5; D may be TRBD1 (5 bases). Germline lookup yields CDR1 SGHAT and CDR2 FQDESV (reference sequence). Trimming left V 8 bases short and J 2 bases short, with 12 bases between. The CDR3 has 13 amino acids. CDR3 loop: CASENRIQETQYF. CDR3 DNA sequence: TGTGCCAGCGAAAACAGGATACAAGAGACCCAGTACTTC. The entire variable domain, with the rest obtained from reference TRBV11-1 and TRBJ2-5, is as follows: EAEVAQSPRYKITEKSQAVAFWCDPISGHATLYWYRQILGQGPELLVQFQDESVVDDSQLPKDRFSAERLKGVDSTLKIQPAELGDSAMYLCASENRIQETQYFGPGTRLLVL.

This clonotype was seen a few times. The chain joins TRBV20-1 to TRBJ1-4; 7 bases align to TRBD1. J was trimmed by 5 bases and V by 8 bases; bases with no gene match: 11. CDR3 length equals 14 residues. CDR1 is DFQATT and CDR2 is SNEGSKA in the germline V gene (reference sequence). CDR3 sequence (DNA): TGCAGTCTCCACCCTCCGGGACAGAATGAAAAACTGTTTTTT. Its protein product is CSLHPPGQNEKLFF.

This chain uses TRBV20-1 with TRBJ2-5; possibly TRBD1 or TRBD2 for D (5 bases each). The V gene's germline CDR1 is DFQATT and CDR2 SNEGSKA (reference sequence). Trimming pared 5 bases from V and 4 bases from J, leaving 14 bases between. There are 13 residues in the CDR3. The CDR3 nucleotides are TGCAGTGCTGGCCGGGACCTGCGAGAGACCCAGTACTTC. It translates to CSAGRDLRETQYF.

This clonotype was found a few times. V gene TRBV2 combines with J gene TRBJ1-2; D remains unclear. CDR3 size: 14 residues. Between the trimmed V and J ends, which lost 3 bases and 8 bases, there was a span of 16 bases. Germline V CDR1 and CDR2: SNHLY, FYNNEI. The chain's CDR3 is CASSERSEWEGYTF. The CDR3 nucleotides are TGTGCCAGCAGTGAGCGGTCGGAATGGGAAGGCTACACCTTC.

The chain carries TRBV7-3 and TRBJ2-1, with D tentatively TRBD1 (6 bases). V was cut by 5 bases and J by 9 bases, with 20 bases left in between. The germline gives CDR1 SGHTA, CDR2 FQGTGA. The CDR3 is made up of 15 amino acids. The CDR3 reads CASSRQTGSLSEQFF. DNA for the CDR3: TGTGCCAGCAGCCGGCAGACAGGCTCCTTGAGTGAGCAGTTCTTC.

A few counts support this clonotype. This chain connects TRBV30 to TRBJ2-1; D gene uncertain. CDR3 length equals 11 residues. V was trimmed by 4 bases and J by 6 bases, leaving 7 bases between them. Germline V gene sequence: CDR1 GTSNPN, CDR2 SVGIG (reference sequence). The CDR3 DNA reads TGTGCCTGGACTAGAGGCAATGAGCAGTTCTTC. Translation gives CAWTRGNEQFF.

The rearrangement joins TRBV11-1 to TRBJ1-1, with 7 bases fitting TRBD1. Germline CDR1 SGHAT, CDR2 FQDESV (reference sequence). J gave up 4 bases and V 5 bases, and 10 bases lay outside the gene matches. CDR3 length: 15 amino acids. As DNA, the CDR3 is TGTGCCAGCAGCGCTGGGACAGCAGTCCCCACTGAAGCTTTCTTT. It specifies CASSAGTAVPTEAFF.

This clonotype was detected only a few times. This chain connects TRBV13 to TRBJ2-2; 9 bases match TRBD1. Germline V gives CDR1 PRHDT, CDR2 FYEKMQ (reference sequence). V lost 2 bases, J lost 5 bases, and 6 bases stayed unmatched. The CDR3 has 16 residues. The CDR3 loop is CASSLRQGVPTGELFF. In DNA form, the CDR3 reads TGTGCCAGCAGCTTAAGACAGGGGGTCCCGACCGGGGAGCTGTTTTTT.

A word on this clonotype: A much bigger clone sits one base away, suggesting this may be a read error. The CDR3 sequence is CASSLASVCEQYF. The DNA of the CDR3 is TGTGCCAGCAGCTTAGCGTCAGTGTGCGAGCAGTACTTC. This rearrangement joins TRBV7-8 to TRBJ2-7; the D is unclear. The germline CDR1 and CDR2 sequences are SGHVS and FQNEAQ. The CDR3 length is 13 residues. Between the trimmed V and J ends, which lost 0 bases and 6 bases, there was a span of 9 bases.

The chain links TRBV7-6 to TRBJ2-5; tentative D call: TRBD1 (5 bases). V lost 5 bases to trimming and J lost 1 base, with 14 bases between them. CDR1 and CDR2 from the germline V gene are SGHVS and FNYEAQ. This CDR3 is built from 15 residues. CDR3 residues: CASSPNPGSQETQYF. The CDR3 DNA sequence: TGTGCCAGCAGCCCCAACCCAGGGTCCCAAGAGACCCAGTACTTC.

This chain uses TRBV10-1 with TRBJ2-1; TRBD2 is a possible D gene (6 bases). V lost 8 bases to trimming and J lost 12 bases, with 17 bases between them. The CDR3 contains 12 residues. Germline V gives CDR1 WNHNN, CDR2 SYGVQD (reference sequence). DNA of the CDR3: TGCGCCAGCGGGGACTCCCTTTTCGGGCAGTTCTTC. This translates into CASGDSLFGQFF.

The chain couples TRBV14 to TRBJ2-7; 8 bases line up with TRBD1. Unmatched junction bases numbered 11, after V lost 5 bases and J lost 2 bases. The CDR3 is 16 amino acids. The germline V gene encodes CDR1 SGHDN and CDR2 FVKESK. The CDR3 region has the DNA TGTGCCAGCAGCAAAGGACAGGGCCTAAGGGCCTACGAGCAGTACTTC. Translation: CASSKGQGLRAYEQYF.

This clonotype has only a few counts. The genes are TRBV29-1 and TRBJ1-2, with D tentatively TRBD1 (6 bases). This CDR3 has 14 amino acids. V shed 1 base and J shed 4 bases, with 13 bases lying between them. Germline V CDR1 and CDR2: SQVTM, ANQGSEA. This chain's CDR3 is CSVEGTEQIYGYTF. The CDR3 DNA follows: TGCAGCGTTGAAGGGACAGAACAAATCTATGGCTACACCTTC.

The chain couples TRBV6-5 to TRBJ2-5; D is perhaps TRBD1 (5 bases). Germline loops: CDR1 MNHEY, CDR2 SVGAGI. V shed 2 bases and J shed 2 bases, with 12 bases lying between them. This CDR3 region has 15 residues. CDR3 residues: CASSYGRTPQETQYF. CDR3 nucleotides: TGTGCCAGCAGTTACGGCCGGACACCACAAGAGACCCAGTACTTC.

This clonotype was found a few times. This chain links TRBV15 with TRBJ2-7, with 9 bases fitting TRBD1. V gave up 5 bases and J gave up 4 bases; unmatched junction bases: 6. The CDR3 loop spans 14 amino acids. CDR1 and CDR2 (germline): LNHNV, YYDKDF (reference sequence). CDR3 coding DNA: TGTGCCACCAGCCCACGGACAGGGGATTACGAGCAGTACTTC. It codes for CATSPRTGDYEQYF.

This clonotype was observed many times. CDR3 residues: CASTHFRAANSYEQYF. In DNA form, the CDR3 reads TGTGCCAGCACCCATTTTAGGGCAGCGAACTCCTACGAGCAGTACTTC. The chain carries TRBV7-9 and TRBJ2-7, with no clear D. Germline CDR1 is SEHNR and CDR2 is FQNEAQ (reference sequence). The CDR3 spans 16 residues. V lost 7 bases, J lost 0 bases, and 19 bases lay in between.

This clonotype was observed many times. The chain combines TRBV27 with TRBJ1-5, with a possible D match to TRBD1 (6 bases). The CDR3 covers 16 residues. V shed 3 bases and J shed 4 bases, with 16 bases lying between them. Germline CDR1 is MNHEY and CDR2 is SMNVEV (reference sequence). The CDR3 is CASSFGGRGGNQPQHF. The CDR3 coding sequence is TGTGCCAGCAGTTTCGGGGGCAGGGGTGGGAATCAGCCCCAGCATTTT.

V and J are TRBV10-2 and TRBJ2-2; no clear D. Looked up from germline, CDR1 is WSHSY and CDR2 is SAAADI. Trimming removed 10 bases at V and 3 bases at J, with 18 bases between. This CDR3 spans 15 amino acids. The CDR3 DNA is TGCGCCACCAAAGAAGGTCCCTTGGACACCGGGGAGCTGTTTTTT. This translates into CATKEGPLDTGELFF.